This TCR beta chain was found in a study of blood T cell repertoires in COVID-19. Looking at the study overall: Spain, Italy and the United States supplied samples that represented acute and convalescent COVID-19. The cDNA or gDNA used as material had been derived from T cells, B-cell-depleted T cells, or PBMCs.

This CDR3 region has 16 residues. Germline-derived CDR1 and CDR2 are DFQATT and SNEGSKA (reference sequence). The V and J ends lost 3 bases and 2 bases respectively, with 18 bases between them. Authors' processing steps: The authors estimated nucleated cell counts from reference gene primer amplification. Data came from immunoSEQ multiplex PCR; TCRdb stores just in-frame clones and leaves some out. Clone size and V and J calls were adopted from that table, with D and trimming inferred from the DNA. The sample holds 300,000 to 400,000 clones, 89% seen once. Seattle patients were enrolled during active infection and followed longitudinally.

Sequenced material: peripheral blood. The TCR was taken from a woman aged 25-40 years with COVID-19, enrolled during active disease. The V call is TRBV20-1, the J call TRBJ2-3; D gene uncertain. This CDR3 reads CSASIRSVSLTDTQYF. The CDR3 DNA is TGCAGTGCTAGTATCAGGTCCGTGTCCCTCACAGATACGCAGTATTTT.